This T cell receptor (beta chain) comes out of a study of shared clonotypes between healthy human individuals. In the original workflow: Owing to the provision of junction-only sequences devoid of quality scores by immunoSEQ, filtering differed. The assay was immunoSEQ multiplex PCR, and TCRdb's table has in-frame clones only and misses some. V and J calls and clone size are given by that table; D and trimming were obtained from the DNA. Here the sample spans approximately 2,300,000 clones, about 90% being singletons. The authors divided CD4+ cells into CD45RA+ naive and CD45RA-negative memory subsets. Looked up from germline, CDR1 is LNHDA and CDR2 is SQIVND (reference sequence). There are 13 residues in the CDR3. Trimming removed 4 bases from V and 3 bases from J; junction bases left unmatched: 3. With respect to this clone: The antigen is unknown.

Study-level results: In several donors, around 5% of naive CD4 clonotypes appeared in common. The four-donor shared clonotypes exceeded non-shared clonotypes in generation probability, with non-shared ones scoring lower.

This chain joins TRBV19 and TRBJ2-7, with TRBD1 identical over 7 bases. The sample was naive CD4+ T cells from PBMCs. Indicated subset: CD45RA+ positively selected. The TCR sequence derives from a man aged 18 to 29 in good health. Some clones in this sample may be carry-over from other donors' samples. CDR3 sequence: CASSRQGNYEQYF. CDR3 DNA sequence: TGTGCCAGTAGTAGACAGGGAAACTACGAGCAGTACTTC.